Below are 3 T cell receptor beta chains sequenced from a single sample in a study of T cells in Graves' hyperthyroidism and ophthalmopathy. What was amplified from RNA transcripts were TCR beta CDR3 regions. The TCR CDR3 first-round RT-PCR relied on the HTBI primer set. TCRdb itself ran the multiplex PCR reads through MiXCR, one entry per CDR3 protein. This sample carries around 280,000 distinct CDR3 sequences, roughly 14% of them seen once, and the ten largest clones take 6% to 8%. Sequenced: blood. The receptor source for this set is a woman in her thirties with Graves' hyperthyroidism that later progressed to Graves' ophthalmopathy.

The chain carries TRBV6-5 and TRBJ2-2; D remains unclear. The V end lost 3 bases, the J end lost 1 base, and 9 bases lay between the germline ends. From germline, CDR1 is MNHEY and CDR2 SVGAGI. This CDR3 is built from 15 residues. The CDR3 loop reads CASSYGVVNTGELFF. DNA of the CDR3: TGTGCCAGCAGTTATGGCGTGGTGAACACCGGGGAGCTGTTTTTT.

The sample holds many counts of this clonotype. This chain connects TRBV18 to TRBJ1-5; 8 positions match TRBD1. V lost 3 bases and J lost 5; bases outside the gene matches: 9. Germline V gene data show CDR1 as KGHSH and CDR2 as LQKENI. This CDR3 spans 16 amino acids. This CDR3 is CASSPVRGQGYQPQHF. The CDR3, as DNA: TGTGCCAGCTCACCCGTCCGTGGACAGGGATATCAGCCCCAGCATTTT.

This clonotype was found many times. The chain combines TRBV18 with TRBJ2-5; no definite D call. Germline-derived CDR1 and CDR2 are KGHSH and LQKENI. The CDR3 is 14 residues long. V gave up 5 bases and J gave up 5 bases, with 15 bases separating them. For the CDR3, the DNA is TGTGCCAGCTCATCGACTGATCCCCTTGAGACCCAGTACTTC. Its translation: CASSSTDPLETQYF. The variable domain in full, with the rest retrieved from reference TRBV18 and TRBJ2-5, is NAGVMQNPRHLVRRRGQEARLRCSPMKGHSHVYWYRQLPEEGLKFMVYLQKENIIDESGMPKERFSAEFPKEGPSILRIQQVVRGDSAAYFCASSSTDPLETQYFGPGTRLLVL.